This T cell receptor (beta chain) was captured in a study of T cell responses to AZD1222 COVID-19 vaccine. Study-wide findings and caveats: Repertoire sampling happened only post peak T cell response.

This table comes from immunoSEQ multiplex PCR, and its TCRdb copy is limited to in-frame clones, with some not included. The sample contains roughly 130,000 clones, roughly 93% of which appear only once. Trimming cost V 7 bases and J 8 bases; bases outside gene matches: 7. This CDR3 has 12 amino acids. Germline loops: CDR1 MDHEN, CDR2 SYDVKM. Of note for this clone: The antigen remains undetermined.

The V call is TRBV28, the J call TRBJ1-2, with 7 bases identical to TRBD1. Sequencing was performed on peripheral blood, taken on day 0 of AZD1222 vaccination. The clonotype originates from an adult in good health. The CDR3 loop is CASTITGVGYTF. As DNA, the CDR3 is TGTGCCAGCACTATTACAGGGGTAGGCTACACCTTC.